The 32 T cell receptor beta chains in this list originate from one sample, sequenced in a study of T cell repertoires in cytomegalovirus infection. MiXCR, applied by TCRdb to the reads, yields one record per CDR3 protein. The data show under 850,000 distinct CDR3 sequences, roughly a third seen once. Material: PBMCs. All receptors derive from a human donor in good health (CMV status not recorded). Some clones in this sample may be carry-over from other donors' samples.

With regard to this clonotype: This may arise from a read error, as a much more abundant clone is one base away. The final CDR3 position lacks the conserved phenylalanine or tryptophan, pointing to a likely read error. The chain couples TRBV12-3 or TRBV12-4 to TRBJ1-1; 7 bases fit TRBD1. Trimming at V came to 5 bases and at J to 5 bases, leaving 8 bases not matched to a gene. This CDR3 spans 14 amino acids. The DNA of the CDR3 is TGTGCCAGCAGTCCCACAGGGGAATATACTGAAGCTTTCTTG. Translated, it gives CASSPTGEYTEAFL.

This clonotype has at least ten counts. The chain is built from TRBV7-9 and TRBJ2-3; D is perhaps TRBD2 (6 bases). Germline V CDR1 and CDR2: SEHNR, FQNEAQ (reference sequence). The CDR3 extends over 17 amino acids. Trimming stripped 1 base from V and 5 bases from J, with 19 bases between. In nucleotides, the CDR3 is TGTGCCAGCAGCTTAGTGGCGGGGCTCCTCATTGGAGATACGCAGTATTTT. Its translation: CASSLVAGLLIGDTQYF.

This clonotype appeared once. This likely comes from a read error, as the CDR3 has no conserved phenylalanine or tryptophan at its end. The V call is TRBV12-3 or TRBV12-4, the J call TRBJ2-1; TRBD2 is a possible D gene (6 bases). The CDR3 covers 16 residues. V was trimmed by 5 bases and J by 7 bases, leaving 21 bases between them. DNA for the CDR3: TGTGCCAGCAGTCTTGGGGGAGGCCAAATAAGGAATGAGCAGTTCTTA. Translating gives CASSLGGGQIRNEQFL.

This clonotype was picked up a small number of times. The rearrangement uses TRBV6-1 and TRBJ2-1, with 10 bases matching TRBD1. Trimming took 6 bases from V and 7 from J; bases not matched to a gene: 12. The CDR3 length is 16 residues. CDR1 is MNHNS, CDR2 SASEGT, per germline. CDR3 loop: CASSPDRGAIGNEQFF. The CDR3 DNA reads as TGTGCCAGCAGCCCGGACAGGGGGGCAATAGGGAATGAGCAGTTCTTC.

The rearrangement uses TRBV28 and TRBJ2-1; no reliable D call. The V and J ends lost 2 bases and 4 bases respectively, with 12 bases between them. Germline loops: CDR1 MDHEN, CDR2 SYDVKM. CDR3 length equals 15 residues. CDR3 amino acids: CASSLRKEVYNEQFF. For the CDR3, the DNA is TGTGCCAGCAGTTTAAGGAAGGAAGTATACAATGAGCAGTTCTTC.

This chain uses TRBV28 with TRBJ1-2; 10 bases line up with TRBD1. Germline V gene lookup returns CDR1 MDHEN and CDR2 SYDVKM. The CDR3 sequence is 17 residues long. With V trimmed by 5 bases and J by 7 bases, 16 bases remained unmatched. The CDR3 here is CASSLTRDRGLRGGYTF. The CDR3 coding sequence is TGTGCCAGCAGTCTGACCCGGGACAGGGGACTCCGTGGTGGCTACACCTTC.

The gene calls are TRBV19 and TRBJ2-4; no clear D. V lost 3 bases to trimming and J lost 0 bases, with 12 bases between them. Germline loops: CDR1 LNHDA, CDR2 SQIVND (reference sequence). The CDR3 is 16 amino acids. The CDR3 coding sequence is TGTGCCAGTAGTATGGAGACGGAACTAGCCAAAAACATTCAGTACTTC. This codes for CASSMETELAKNIQYF.

This clonotype came up a few times. The chain joins TRBV9 to TRBJ1-2; TRBD1 might be the D (6 bases). CDR1 and CDR2 from the germline V gene are SGDLS and YYNGEE. Trimming took 3 bases from V and 2 from J, leaving 11 bases between them. This CDR3 has 14 residues. CDR3 sequence reads: CASSAGDRNYGYTF. The CDR3 region has the DNA TGTGCCAGCAGCGCCGGCGACAGGAACTATGGCTACACCTTC.

In its sample, this clonotype was seen a few times. The chain has TRBV28 and TRBJ2-2, with D uncertain. This CDR3 contains 15 residues. The germline V gene encodes CDR1 MDHEN and CDR2 SYDVKM. Trimming shortened V by 2 bases and J by 0 bases, and 7 bases separated the two germline ends. The CDR3 nucleotides read TGTGCCAGCAGTTTAATAGCCCCGAACACCGGGGAGCTGTTTTTT. It specifies CASSLIAPNTGELFF.

The genes are TRBV12-3 or TRBV12-4 and TRBJ2-2; 8 bases align to TRBD2. This CDR3 spans 16 amino acids. V was clipped by 6 bases and J by 0 bases; unmatched bases: 6. The CDR3 nucleotides read TGTGCCAGCAGCTACAGACTAGCGACGAACACCGGGGAGCTGTTTTTT. Protein sequence: CASSYRLATNTGELFF.

The chain joins TRBV5-1 to TRBJ2-5; D is undetermined. The CDR3 runs to 13 residues. Germline V gene data show CDR1 as SGHRS and CDR2 as YFSETQ. The germline V and J ends were trimmed by 4 bases and 5 bases, with 12 bases remaining between them. The CDR3 is CASSREFRETQYF. CDR3 coding DNA: TGCGCCAGCAGCCGCGAGTTCCGGGAGACCCAGTACTTC.

This rearrangement joins TRBV5-1 to TRBJ1-1; 7 positions match TRBD1. This CDR3 comprises 12 residues. Germline values: CDR1 SGHRS, CDR2 YFSETQ. Trimming cost V 3 bases and J 8 bases; bases outside gene matches: 4. CDR3 sequence (DNA): TGCGCCAGCAGCTCAGGGGGTTTAGAAGCTTTCTTT. It encodes CASSSGGLEAFF.

In regard to this clonotype: The junction departs from germline at one end; a sequencing error may be responsible. V is TRBV20-1 and J is TRBJ1-5; TRBD1 matches at 8 bases. Germline V gene data show CDR1 as DFQATT and CDR2 as SNEGSKA (reference sequence). The CDR3 is 13 residues long. CDR3: CSAQDRGGQPKHF. The CDR3 nucleotides are TGCAGTGCTCAAGACAGGGGCGGTCAGCCCAAGCATTTT.

This clonotype was seen a handful of times. The chain uses TRBV20-1 and TRBJ2-7; D might be TRBD2 (6 bases). The V gene's germline CDR1 is DFQATT and CDR2 SNEGSKA (reference sequence). V shed 3 bases and J shed 9 bases, with 9 bases lying between them. The CDR3 length is 10 residues. CDR3 DNA sequence: TGCAGTGCTAGTTTGGGAGGGCAGTACTTC. It codes for CSASLGGQYF.

This clonotype has only a few counts. The chain combines TRBV15 with TRBJ2-2, with 9 bases lining up with TRBD1. Germline V gives CDR1 LNHNV, CDR2 YYDKDF (reference sequence). J lost 3 bases, V lost 2 bases, and 4 bases had no gene match. This CDR3 has 16 amino acids. CDR3 in amino acids: CATSRNRDRDTGELFF. The CDR3 DNA reads TGTGCCACCAGCAGAAACCGGGACAGGGACACCGGGGAGCTGTTTTTT.

The CDR3 nucleotides read TGTGCCAGCAGTTACACGGACAGGGGGCGAGGCTACACCTTC. Protein product: CASSYTDRGRGYTF. The rearrangement links TRBV6-5 to TRBJ1-2; 11 nucleotides align to TRBD1. From germline, CDR1 is MNHEY and CDR2 SVGAGI. The CDR3 extends over 14 amino acids. V gave up 2 bases and J gave up 8 bases; unmatched junction bases: 4.

V usage is TRBV5-1 and J usage is TRBJ1-6; the D is unclear. The ends were cut back, 0 bases at V and 6 bases at J, with 10 bases in the middle. CDR3 length: 15 amino acids. CDR1 SGHRS and CDR2 YFSETQ come from the germline V gene. CDR3 sequence: CASSLEAGINSPLHF. CDR3 coding DNA: TGCGCCAGCAGCTTGGAAGCCGGGATTAATTCACCCCTCCACTTT.

V gene TRBV28 combines with J gene TRBJ2-7; 8 bases match TRBD2. Germline V gives CDR1 MDHEN, CDR2 SYDVKM. Losses at the gene ends were 6 bases for V and 3 bases for J; bases not matched to a gene: 13. The CDR3 is made up of 16 amino acids. Written as DNA, the CDR3 is TGTGCCAGCAGGGTGGGAATAGGGACTAGATTCTACGAGCAGTACTTC. Protein sequence: CASRVGIGTRFYEQYF.

This clonotype appeared many times. J is TRBJ2-7 and V is TRBV28, with TRBD2 identical over 14 bases. This CDR3 is built from 15 residues. V shed 6 bases and J 2 bases; nucleotides not matched to a gene: 3. From germline, CDR1 is MDHEN and CDR2 SYDVKM. The DNA for the CDR3 is TGTGCCAGCAGCTTGACTAGCGGGGGGGCCTACGAGCAGTACTTC. Its translation: CASSLTSGGAYEQYF.

This clonotype has more than one count but fewer than ten. The chain joins TRBV7-2 to TRBJ2-1, with D possibly called TRBD1 or TRBD2 (5 bases each). The length of the CDR3 is 13 residues. The V end was cut by 5 bases, the J end by 10 bases, with 15 bases between. Germline V gives CDR1 SGHTA, CDR2 FQGNSA. The CDR3 DNA reads as TGTGCCAGCAGCCTCGGAGGTGAGGGGGAGCAGTTCTTC. This codes for CASSLGGEGEQFF.

A few counts support this clonotype. The gene calls are TRBV28 and TRBJ1-6; unclear D gene. Germline CDR1 MDHEN, CDR2 SYDVKM. The germline V and J ends were trimmed by 6 bases and 9 bases, with 18 bases remaining between them. CDR3 size: 15 residues. CDR3 nucleotides: TGTGCCAGCAGCAAAACGGGAGTCTTTGGTTCACCCCTCCACTTT. It codes for CASSKTGVFGSPLHF.

This clonotype was observed once. Just one base apart from a much larger clone, this may be a read error. The chain couples TRBV7-2 to TRBJ1-1; D uncertain. From germline, CDR1 is SGHTA and CDR2 FQGNSA. The CDR3 is 15 amino acids. As DNA, the CDR3 is TGTGACAGCAGCCGAGGCCTGTGGGGTTCCACTGAAGCTTTCTTT. Translated, it gives CDSSRGLWGSTEAFF.

This clonotype has only one observation. The chain recombines TRBV2 with TRBJ1-1; D gene ambiguous. Trimming took 4 bases from V and 0 from J, leaving 12 bases between them. Germline CDR1 reads SNHLY; CDR2 reads FYNNEI. The CDR3 has 15 amino acids. CDR3 protein: CASSAQLRVNTEAFF. The DNA for the CDR3 is TGTGCCAGCAGTGCGCAACTGCGGGTGAACACTGAAGCTTTCTTT.

The rearrangement uses TRBV18 and TRBJ1-1; D is unclear. CDR1 is KGHSH, CDR2 LQKENI, per germline. Trimming stripped 3 bases from V and 0 bases from J, with 17 bases between. The CDR3 is 17 amino acids. As DNA, the CDR3 is TGTGCCAGCTCACCTTTCCCTGCCCTATCCCTGAACACTGAAGCTTTCTTT. Its translation: CASSPFPALSLNTEAFF.

The chain is built from TRBV6-5 and TRBJ2-7; 7 nucleotides match TRBD1. The CDR3 loop spans 13 amino acids. With 5 bases clipped from V and 5 bases from J, the junction kept 6 bases outside the gene matches. Germline V gives CDR1 MNHEY, CDR2 SVGAGI. The CDR3 DNA sequence: TGTGCCAGCAGTGACCTGGACAGGCACGAGCAGTACTTC. This gives the protein CASSDLDRHEQYF.

This clonotype occurred a few times. The rearrangement links TRBV7-2 to TRBJ2-5; 9 bases match TRBD2. Germline CDR1 and CDR2: SGHTA and FQGNSA. The CDR3 loop spans 15 amino acids. J lost 5 bases, V lost 0 bases, and 4 bases had no gene match. The CDR3 sequence: CASSLAPSGKETQYF. CDR3 sequence (DNA): TGTGCCAGCAGCTTAGCGCCTAGCGGGAAGGAGACCCAGTACTTC.

The rearrangement joins TRBV15 to TRBJ2-7; D not resolved. The CDR3 is 14 residues long. Per the germline V gene, CDR1 is LNHNV and CDR2 is YYDKDF (reference sequence). V shed 0 bases and J shed 2 bases, with 8 bases lying between them. The CDR3 reads CATSRDRVTYEQYF. CDR3 sequence (DNA): TGTGCCACCAGCAGAGATAGGGTAACCTACGAGCAGTACTTC.

With regard to this clonotype: This may arise from a read error, as a much more abundant clone is one base away. The chain couples TRBV7-9 to TRBJ2-3; D is undetermined. In germline, CDR1 is SEHNR, CDR2 FQNEAQ (reference sequence). This CDR3 has 14 amino acids. CDR3 sequence (DNA): TGTGCCAGCAGATCGGACCGCCACACAGATACGCATTATTTT. As protein: CASRSDRHTDTHYF.

This sequence joins TRBV28 and TRBJ2-6, with D hard to call. The V gene lost 7 bases and the J gene lost 2 bases, with 15 bases spanning the gap. CDR1 and CDR2 from the germline V gene are MDHEN and SYDVKM. The CDR3 spans 16 residues. The chain's CDR3 is CASTEVEKAGANVLTF. The CDR3 nucleotides are TGTGCCAGCACCGAGGTGGAGAAGGCTGGGGCCAACGTCCTGACTTTC. Based on the CDR3 plus reference TRBV28 and TRBJ2-6, the full variable domain is DVKVTQSSRYLVKRTGEKVFLECVQDMDHENMFWYRQDPGLGLRLIYFSYDVKMKEKGDIPEGYSVSREKKERFSLILESASTNQTSMYLCASTEVEKAGANVLTFGAGSRLTVL.

This clonotype showed up many times. The J gene is TRBJ2-2, the V gene TRBV4-2; weak D call: TRBD2 (6 bases). CDR3 size: 15 residues. The germline gives CDR1 LGHNA, CDR2 YNFKEQ. Trimming removed 7 bases from V and 4 bases from J, with 16 bases in between. In DNA, the CDR3 is TGTGCCAGCATGTCGGGGGAGACGACCACCGGGGAGCTGTTTTTT. The encoded protein is CASMSGETTTGELFF.

This clonotype came up a few times. This could be a read error, since a much larger clone is one nucleotide away. Since no conserved phenylalanine or tryptophan closes the CDR3, a read error is the likely cause. It is unclear where the CDR3 begins or ends on the DNA, so no DNA is shown, and the CDR3 is as TCRdb lists it. The chain carries TRBV7-2 and TRBJ2-4; TRBD1, the D gene given by the table, was not confirmed from the DNA. The CDR3 comprises 12 residues, both ends counted. Germline V gene lookup returns CDR1 SGHTA and CDR2 FQGNSA. CDR3 residues: CASSQGPGARYL.

This chain connects TRBV5-1 to TRBJ2-1; 11 bases line up with TRBD2. This CDR3 is 15 amino acids long. J lost 9 bases, V lost 2 bases, and 7 bases had no gene match. Looked up from germline, CDR1 is SGHRS and CDR2 is YFSETQ. The CDR3: CASSFTSGGRGEQFF. CDR3 DNA: TGCGCCAGCAGCTTCACTAGCGGGGGCCGGGGTGAGCAGTTCTTC.